Described below is a single T cell receptor (beta chain) sequence and its context. This entry is derived from a study of CD8 T cells in Susac syndrome. Sequencing of TCR beta was carried out in blood CD8+ and CD4+ T cells. The healthy controls were matched to patients by age and sex. TEMRA cells were FACS-enriched, unlike CD8+ and CD4+ T cells, which were negatively isolated. Random hexamers served to reverse transcribe roughly 0.5 to 1 ug RNA. TCR beta CDR3 was amplified by immunoSEQ multiplex PCR. This amplification extended across 54 Vbeta and 13 Jbeta segments. TCRdb processed the immunoSEQ multiplex PCR reads anew with MiXCR; each CDR3 protein has one entry. Of about 120,000 distinct CDR3 sequences in the sample, over 90% were seen once. The receptor was derived from a human donor in good health. The sequenced material came from CD4+ T cells from PBMCs.

The CDR3 bases are TGTGCCTTGGGCAAGCAAGGAGGGGGCGACTATGGCTACACCTTC. Translating gives CALGKQGGGDYGYTF. The chain couples TRBV10-3 to TRBJ1-2, with TRBD1 matching over 7 bases. CDR1 is ENHRY and CDR2 is SYGVKD in the germline V gene. J lost 3 bases, V lost 11 bases, and 15 bases had no gene match. CDR3 length: 15 amino acids.